These 18 T cell receptor beta chains share one sample of origin, sequenced in a study of identical twins. TCRdb re-analysed the 5' RACE reads in MiXCR, keeping a single row per CDR3 protein. The sample carries about 890,000 distinct CDR3 sequences, more than 9% recorded once. The same data also contributed to another study, on yellow fever vaccine responses in identical twins.

Sequenced: PBMCs. The source is a woman under 30 in good health.

The chain is built from TRBV24-1 and TRBJ2-3; 10 bases agree with TRBD2. CDR3 size: 15 residues. The trim removed 5 bases at V and 4 bases at J, leaving 5 bases unmatched. Germline V gene lookup returns CDR1 KGHDR and CDR2 SFDVKD. CDR3 sequence: CATSATSGKSDTQYF. For the CDR3, the DNA is TGTGCCACCAGTGCAACTAGCGGGAAGTCAGATACGCAGTATTTT.

In this sample, this clonotype turned up many times. This sequence joins TRBV12-3 or TRBV12-4 and TRBJ2-5; 7 bases are shared with TRBD2. This CDR3 has 12 residues. V lost 3 bases to trimming and J lost 5 bases; unmatched junction nucleotides: 0. CDR3 nucleotides: TGTGCCAGCAGTTTCGGGGGGGAGACCCAGTACTTC. This sequence encodes CASSFGGETQYF.

The chain employs TRBV12-3 or TRBV12-4 and TRBJ2-3, with D perhaps given as TRBD1 or TRBD2 (6 bases each). V gave up 5 bases and J gave up 6 bases, with 21 bases separating them. This CDR3 contains 16 residues. The CDR3 is CASSQEGGIPADTQYF. CDR3 bases: TGTGCCAGCAGTCAAGAGGGGGGCATTCCTGCTGATACGCAGTATTTT.

The sample holds a few counts of this clonotype. The CDR3 reads CASSLDGRGGDTQYF. The CDR3 DNA follows: TGTGCCAGCAGCTTAGATGGCAGGGGCGGGGATACGCAGTATTTT. This sequence joins TRBV11-3 and TRBJ2-3, with a possible D match to TRBD1 (6 bases). Germline CDR1 reads SGHNT; CDR2 reads YENEEA. The CDR3 runs 15 residues. The V end lost 0 bases, the J end lost 6 bases, and 13 bases lay between the germline ends.

The chain is built from TRBV7-6 and TRBJ2-7, with 7 bases lining up with TRBD1. Trimming cost V 8 bases and J 4 bases; bases outside gene matches: 14. The germline V gene encodes CDR1 SGHVS and CDR2 FNYEAQ. The CDR3 has 15 residues. CDR3 bases: TGTGCCAGCGGGCCTACCGGGACAGCGGATTACGAGCAGTACTTC. Protein product: CASGPTGTADYEQYF.

V usage is TRBV5-1 and J usage is TRBJ2-1, with TRBD2 identical over 9 bases. Germline V gives CDR1 SGHRS, CDR2 YFSETQ. Trimming took 0 bases from V and 15 from J; bases not matched to a gene: 13. The CDR3 runs 15 residues. CDR3: CASSLDRPSSGVLFF. CDR3 DNA sequence: TGCGCCAGCAGCTTGGATCGGCCTTCTAGCGGGGTTCTGTTCTTC.

The CDR3 region is CASSPSRAEAFF. CDR3 bases: TGTGCCAGCTCACCCTCTCGCGCTGAAGCTTTCTTT. The chain joins TRBV18 to TRBJ1-1; D gene uncertain. Deletions cut 3 bases from V and 6 bases from J, with 8 bases between. The CDR3 covers 12 residues. Germline-derived CDR1 and CDR2 are KGHSH and LQKENI.

The rearrangement uses TRBV6-1 and TRBJ2-5; 15 bases align to TRBD2. This CDR3 spans 18 amino acids. Germline lookup yields CDR1 MNHNS and CDR2 SASEGT. The V gene end was trimmed by 7 bases and the J gene end by 4 bases; junction bases not matched to a gene: 13. CDR3 in amino acids: CASNPAPGLAGGGETQYF. DNA for the CDR3: TGTGCCAGCAACCCCGCCCCGGGACTAGCGGGAGGAGGAGAGACCCAGTACTTC.

Comments on this clonotype: A much larger clone sits a single nucleotide away, making a read error possible. The chain employs TRBV12-3 or TRBV12-4 and TRBJ2-1, with D maybe TRBD2 (5 bases). V dropped 8 bases and J dropped 0 bases, with 23 bases sitting between them. This CDR3 spans 18 amino acids. The CDR3 here is CASCPFISVAGSYNEQFF. The CDR3 DNA is TGTGCCAGCTGCCCATTCATATCTGTCGCGGGCTCCTACAATGAGCAGTTCTTC.

This clonotype has at least ten counts. The chain carries TRBV20-1 and TRBJ2-5, with 8 bases aligning to TRBD1. Germline V gives CDR1 DFQATT, CDR2 SNEGSKA (reference sequence). The junction had 5 bases not matched to a gene; V was cut back by 1 base and J by 1 base. The CDR3 runs to 15 residues. The CDR3 DNA follows: TGCAGTGCTAGAGGGACAGGGAATATCCAAGAGACCCAGTACTTC. This encodes CSARGTGNIQETQYF.

V and J are TRBV7-8 and TRBJ2-7, with TRBD1 matching 8 bases. CDR1 is SGHVS, CDR2 FQNEAQ, per germline. The CDR3 covers 15 residues. Trimming cost V 5 bases and J 2 bases; bases outside gene matches: 8. Here the CDR3 reads CASSGNPGGTYEQYF. The CDR3 bases are TGTGCCAGCAGCGGGAATCCAGGGGGCACCTACGAGCAGTACTTC.

The table lists this clonotype with a few counts. This sequence joins TRBV9 and TRBJ1-3, with no clear D. The CDR3 contains 14 residues. The V end lost 0 bases, the J end lost 3 bases, and 7 bases lay between the germline ends. CDR1 SGDLS and CDR2 YYNGEE come from the germline V gene. CDR3 protein: CASSVGRDGNTIYF. DNA for the CDR3: TGTGCCAGCAGCGTAGGCAGAGATGGAAACACCATATATTTT.

With respect to this clonotype: A single base separates this from a much larger clone, so it may be a read error. The chain employs TRBV5-1 and TRBJ2-3; tentative D call: TRBD1 (6 bases). Per the germline V gene, CDR1 is SGHRS and CDR2 is YFSETQ. This CDR3 is 15 amino acids long. V shed 7 bases and J shed 0 bases, with 15 bases lying between them. As DNA, the CDR3 is TGCGCCAGCCGCTCGGACAGACCTAGCACAGATACGCAGTATTTT. Its translation: CASRSDRPSTDTQYF.

This clonotype was counted many times. The rearrangement uses TRBV5-5 and TRBJ2-5, with a tentative D call TRBD1 (6 bases). Trimming pared 3 bases from V and 0 bases from J, leaving 18 bases between. Germline V gene data show CDR1 as SGHKS and CDR2 as YYEKEE (reference sequence). The length of the CDR3 is 17 residues. The CDR3 nucleotides read TGTGCCAGCAGCTATATCCGGGACACCTCGTACCAAGAGACCCAGTACTTC. It translates to CASSYIRDTSYQETQYF.

The genes are TRBV3-1 and TRBJ1-1; a possible D gene is TRBD1 (6 bases). Trimming pared 7 bases from V and 5 bases from J, leaving 17 bases between. CDR3 length equals 14 residues. Germline CDR1 LGHDT, CDR2 YNNKEL (reference sequence). For the CDR3, the DNA is TGTGCCAGCAAAATGTTGGGGGCGAGAACTGAAGCTTTCTTT. Protein product: CASKMLGARTEAFF.

The chain couples TRBV12-3 or TRBV12-4 to TRBJ2-1, with 8 bases identical to TRBD2. The CDR3 is 17 residues long. J gave up 4 bases and V 3 bases, and 11 bases lay outside the gene matches. The CDR3 sequence: CASSLGSTGGLYNEQFF. The CDR3 DNA is TGTGCCAGCAGTTTGGGCTCAACGGGGGGGCTATACAATGAGCAGTTCTTC.

CDR3 amino acids: CSASPGPEAFF. CDR3 coding DNA: TGCAGTGCCTCCCCGGGACCTGAAGCTTTCTTT. The rearrangement joins TRBV20-1 to TRBJ1-1, with D possibly matching TRBD1 (5 bases). This CDR3 contains 11 residues. V was trimmed by 6 bases and J by 6 bases, leaving 11 bases between them. Germline lookup yields CDR1 DFQATT and CDR2 SNEGSKA (reference sequence).

Many counts were recorded for this clonotype. The chain joins TRBV12-3 or TRBV12-4 to TRBJ2-2; 9 nucleotides agree with TRBD2. The CDR3 extends over 15 amino acids. Trimming at V came to 7 bases and at J to 7 bases, leaving 10 bases not matched to a gene. Here the CDR3 reads CASNFLAGTNGELFF. CDR3 in DNA: TGTGCCAGCAATTTCCTAGCGGGAACAAACGGGGAGCTGTTTTTT.